These 24 T cell receptor beta chains came from one sample sequenced in a study of T-cell memory formation after mild COVID-19. A single record per CDR3 protein comes from TCRdb applying MiXCR to the 5' RACE reads. In the table there are roughly 190,000 distinct CDR3 sequences, around 30% of which are singletons. Specimen: PBMCs or a T cell subset sorted from them (not recorded which). The receptors here all came from an adult woman who had mild COVID-19 (a few samples of this study predate the infection). Cell type and time point are not known.

The chain couples TRBV20-1 to TRBJ2-2; 8 nucleotides align to TRBD2. Germline CDR1 and CDR2: DFQATT and SNEGSKA (reference sequence). Trimming at V came to 6 bases and at J to 1 base, leaving 7 bases not matched to a gene. The length of the CDR3 is 15 residues. CDR3 protein: CSARRGGRNTGELFF. CDR3 sequence (DNA): TGCAGTGCCCGACGGGGGGGCCGGAACACCGGGGAGCTGTTTTTT.

This clonotype was recorded a few times. J is TRBJ2-2 and V is TRBV24-1; the match to TRBD1 covers 7 bases. J gave up 1 base and V 9 bases, and 4 bases lay outside the gene matches. The CDR3 spans 14 residues. CDR1 and CDR2 from the germline V gene are KGHDR and SFDVKD. CDR3 protein: CATAAGGNTGELFF. The CDR3 DNA reads TGTGCCACCGCTGCAGGGGGGAACACCGGGGAGCTGTTTTTT.

J is TRBJ1-2 and V is TRBV2, with a tentative D call TRBD1 (5 bases). Looked up from germline, CDR1 is SNHLY and CDR2 is FYNNEI. Between the trimmed V and J ends, which lost 6 bases and 5 bases, there was a span of 22 bases. The CDR3 extends over 16 amino acids. CDR3 loop: CASSQTPGTGRYGYTF. CDR3 coding DNA: TGTGCCAGCAGCCAAACCCCGGGGACCGGTCGTTATGGCTACACCTTC.

The chain has TRBV5-1 and TRBJ1-2, with D possibly TRBD1 on 6 matching bases. The CDR3 is made up of 13 amino acids. V was clipped by 2 bases and J by 6 bases, with 11 bases between them. CDR1 SGHRS and CDR2 YFSETQ come from the germline V gene. The CDR3 DNA sequence: TGCGCCAGCAGCTTTACACAGGGAAATGGCTACACCTTC. Its translation: CASSFTQGNGYTF.

V gene TRBV12-3 or TRBV12-4 combines with J gene TRBJ1-1; possible D gene TRBD1, 6 bases. The CDR3 is 14 amino acids. V lost 5 bases, J lost 3 bases, and 13 bases lay in between. This CDR3 reads CASSRLQGYTEAFF. The DNA of the CDR3 is TGTGCCAGCAGTCGATTACAGGGCTACACTGAAGCTTTCTTT.

V is TRBV19 and J is TRBJ1-2; the D is unclear. Trimming removed 8 bases from V and 5 bases from J, with 15 bases in between. This CDR3 is 13 amino acids long. Germline assignment: CDR1 LNHDA and CDR2 SQIVND (reference sequence). The CDR3 is CASRAPLSYGYTF. The DNA for the CDR3 is TGTGCCAGTCGAGCCCCTCTCTCGTATGGCTACACCTTC. The full variable domain, rest sourced from reference TRBV19 and TRBJ1-2, is DGGITQSPKYLFRKEGQNVTLSCEQNLNHDAMYWYRQDPGQGLRLIYYSQIVNDFQKGDIAEGYSVSREKKESFPLTVTSAQKNPTAFYLCASRAPLSYGYTFGSGTRLTVV.

This clonotype appeared a few times. The J gene is TRBJ2-5, the V gene TRBV15; 7 nucleotides line up with TRBD2. Trimming cost V 4 bases and J 3 bases; bases outside gene matches: 2. Germline-derived CDR1 and CDR2 are LNHNV and YYDKDF (reference sequence). This CDR3 region has 13 residues. CDR3 coding DNA: TGTGCCACCAGCACTAGCGGAGAAGAGACCCAGTACTTC. Its translation is CATSTSGEETQYF.

The genes are TRBV27 and TRBJ2-5, with D unclear. The ends were cut back, 5 bases at V and 0 bases at J, with 7 bases in the middle. This CDR3 is built from 13 residues. Germline-derived CDR1 and CDR2 are MNHEY and SMNVEV (reference sequence). The CDR3 nucleotides are TGTGCCAGCAGTCTACTTAACCAAGAGACCCAGTACTTC. Residues: CASSLLNQETQYF.

The chain employs TRBV5-1 and TRBJ2-7; possibly TRBD2 for D (6 bases). V was pared by 2 bases and J by 5 bases, with 11 bases between. Germline-derived CDR1 and CDR2 are SGHRS and YFSETQ. There are 13 residues in the CDR3. In DNA form, the CDR3 reads TGCGCCAGCAGCTTCCCCGGGGAGGACGAGCAGTACTTC. Its protein product is CASSFPGEDEQYF.

This clonotype was counted between two and nine times. V usage is TRBV20-1 and J usage is TRBJ1-1; possibly TRBD1 for D (5 bases). Germline V gives CDR1 DFQATT, CDR2 SNEGSKA (reference sequence). The CDR3 has 11 amino acids. V was clipped by 7 bases and J by 1 base, with 7 bases between them. The CDR3 DNA reads TGCAGTGGACAGAGGAACACTGAAGCTTTCTTT. Translating gives CSGQRNTEAFF.

The rearrangement joins TRBV20-1 to TRBJ2-5; D perhaps matches TRBD2 (6 bases). CDR1 and CDR2 (germline): DFQATT, SNEGSKA (reference sequence). CDR3 length: 13 amino acids. V dropped 6 bases and J dropped 7 bases, with 18 bases sitting between them. The CDR3 region is CSAELSGQGTQYF. CDR3 nucleotide sequence: TGCAGTGCAGAACTTAGCGGCCAGGGGACCCAGTACTTC.

The chain carries TRBV7-9 and TRBJ2-5, with D hard to call. This CDR3 has 12 amino acids. The V and J ends lost 4 bases and 5 bases respectively, with 8 bases between them. The germline V gene has CDR1 SEHNR and CDR2 FQNEAQ (reference sequence). This CDR3 is CASSWSFETQYF. CDR3 in DNA: TGTGCCAGCAGCTGGTCCTTCGAGACCCAGTACTTC.

The chain employs TRBV2 and TRBJ2-1; D might be TRBD1 (5 bases). Trimming pared 6 bases from V and 0 bases from J, leaving 12 bases between. This CDR3 has 15 residues. Germline V gives CDR1 SNHLY, CDR2 FYNNEI. This chain's CDR3 is CASRAGSGSYNEQFF. The CDR3 coding sequence is TGTGCCAGCAGGGCAGGGTCGGGCTCCTACAATGAGCAGTTCTTC.

This chain uses TRBV29-1 with TRBJ1-2; TRBD1 is a possible D gene (5 bases). V shed 6 bases and J shed 1 base, with 24 bases lying between them. Germline V gene sequence: CDR1 SQVTM, CDR2 ANQGSEA. CDR3 length equals 17 residues. The CDR3 here is CSVDRGPEGDLNYGYTF. The DNA for the CDR3 is TGCAGCGTCGACCGGGGACCGGAAGGAGACCTTAACTATGGCTACACCTTC.

The V and J genes are TRBV18 and TRBJ2-1; D gene uncertain. The CDR3 runs to 13 residues. CDR1 KGHSH and CDR2 LQKENI come from the germline V gene. V was cut by 0 bases and J by 15 bases, with 15 bases left in between. CDR3 sequence (DNA): TGTGCCAGCTCACCACCGGGGTTGAATTTAGGGTTCTTC. Translated, it gives CASSPPGLNLGFF. The full variable domain, its missing parts supplied by reference TRBV18 and TRBJ2-1, is NAGVMQNPRHLVRRRGQEARLRCSPMKGHSHVYWYRQLPEEGLKFMVYLQKENIIDESGMPKERFSAEFPKEGPSILRIQQVVRGDSAAYFCASSPPGLNLGFFGPGTRLTVL.

The sample holds a few counts of this clonotype. The V call is TRBV6-5, the J call TRBJ2-3; D gene ambiguous. There are 13 residues in the CDR3. The ends were cut back, 2 bases at V and 6 bases at J, with 9 bases in the middle. Germline values: CDR1 MNHEY, CDR2 SVGAGI. As DNA, the CDR3 is TGTGCCAGCAGTTACAGGGTCCGGGATACGCAGTATTTT. This translates into CASSYRVRDTQYF.

The V gene is TRBV7-2, the J gene TRBJ2-5; possibly TRBD1 for D (6 bases). CDR1 SGHTA and CDR2 FQGNSA come from the germline V gene. Trimming took off 4 bases at V and 1 base at J, with 10 bases between the two ends. This CDR3 is built from 14 residues. CDR3 amino acids: CASSYNRVQETQYF. CDR3 nucleotide sequence: TGTGCCAGCAGCTACAACAGGGTCCAAGAGACCCAGTACTTC.

There are a few counts of this clonotype. V and J are TRBV11-2 and TRBJ2-5, with D possibly TRBD2 on 7 matching bases. The CDR3 runs 15 residues. V dropped 5 bases and J dropped 5 bases, with 18 bases sitting between them. Looked up from germline, CDR1 is SGHAT and CDR2 is FQNNGV. CDR3 in amino acids: CASSPRGGSTETQYF. DNA for the CDR3: TGTGCCAGCAGCCCCAGGGGCGGGAGTACTGAGACCCAGTACTTC.

The chain uses TRBV29-1 and TRBJ2-7; TRBD1 might be the D (5 bases). CDR1 SQVTM and CDR2 ANQGSEA come from the germline V gene. V shed 4 bases and J shed 3 bases, with 13 bases lying between them. The CDR3 loop spans 13 amino acids. DNA of the CDR3: TGCAGCGTTGGAAGGGGCCAAGGCTACGAGCAGTACTTC. This encodes CSVGRGQGYEQYF.

This clonotype was seen more than once but under ten times. J is TRBJ1-3 and V is TRBV6-1; no reliable D call. In germline, CDR1 is MNHNS, CDR2 SASEGT. The CDR3 loop spans 15 amino acids. Trimming pared 1 base from V and 2 bases from J, leaving 9 bases between. The CDR3 region is CASSEVAGTGNTIYF. The DNA of the CDR3 is TGTGCCAGCAGTGAAGTAGCGGGAACTGGAAACACCATATATTTT.

This clonotype occurred many times. The rearrangement uses TRBV12-3 or TRBV12-4 and TRBJ1-6, with D possibly matching TRBD1 (6 bases). Trimming pared 5 bases from V and 8 bases from J, leaving 10 bases between. The CDR3 length is 13 residues. CDR3 loop: CASSPDRDSPLHF. DNA of the CDR3: TGTGCCAGCAGTCCGGACAGAGATTCACCCCTCCACTTT.

This clonotype was detected a few times. This chain uses TRBV20-1 with TRBJ2-3; possible D gene TRBD1, 5 bases. V was trimmed by 5 bases and J by 2 bases, leaving 14 bases between them. Germline CDR1 reads DFQATT; CDR2 reads SNEGSKA (reference sequence). This CDR3 is 14 amino acids long. CDR3 bases: TGCAGTGCTCCGACAGAGACTTTCACAGATACGCAGTATTTT. As protein: CSAPTETFTDTQYF.

The rearrangement uses TRBV24-1 and TRBJ2-1; D is unclear. The length of the CDR3 is 16 residues. Germline V gives CDR1 KGHDR, CDR2 SFDVKD. The ends were cut back, 4 bases at V and 7 bases at J, with 19 bases in the middle. The CDR3 region has the DNA TGTGCCACCAGTGACCGGCCCGAGACGGCATGGAATGAGCAGTTCTTC. Amino acids: CATSDRPETAWNEQFF.

The chain combines TRBV29-1 with TRBJ2-5; TRBD2 is a possible D gene (5 bases). Trimming took off 3 bases at V and 7 bases at J, with 6 bases between the two ends. Germline CDR1 reads SQVTM; CDR2 reads ANQGSEA. This CDR3 contains 10 residues. CDR3 nucleotide sequence: TGCAGCGTTGATAGCGTGACCCAGTACTTC. It is translated as CSVDSVTQYF.